This is a list of T cell receptor beta chains from one sample in a study of identical twins. TCRdb re-analysed the 5' RACE reads in MiXCR, keeping a single row per CDR3 protein. The sample comprises about 220,000 distinct CDR3 sequences, 7.5% of which are singletons, and 1.9% rests with the top ten. These sequences were also reported in another study, on yellow fever vaccine responses in identical twins.

Sequenced input: memory (CD45RO+) T cells sorted from blood. The receptors derive from a woman younger than 30 in good health. Each CDR3 is given with its conserved first and last residue. The D gene is left open where the match is weak. Clone size is shown for a subset of rows, as once, few, many or a class of expanded clone.

TRBJ2-7,NA,TRBV29-1,NA,TGCAGCGTTGCAGCCCCCTACGAGCAGTACTTC,CSVAAPYEQYF
TRBJ2-4,NA,TRBV7-2,many,TGTGCCAGCAGCTACGACAGAAACATTCAGTACTTC,CASSYDRNIQYF
TRBJ1-4,NA,TRBV18,medium-sized,TGTGCCAGCTCACAGTTACCTAATGAAAAACTGTTTTTT,CASSQLPNEKLFF
TRBJ2-5,TRBD1,TRBV6-2/TRBV6-3,many,TGTGCCAGCAGTGGGGACAGTGATCTAGAAGACCAGTACTTC,CASSGDSDLEDQYF
TRBJ2-4,TRBD1,TRBV15,few,TGTGCCACCAGCAGAATCGGGACAGGGGGCATCAAAAACATTCAGTACTTC,CATSRIGTGGIKNIQYF
TRBJ2-3,TRBD2,TRBV20-1,NA,TGCAGTGCTAGACCATCGGGACTAGCGGGAGGGGGCCTAGATACGCAGTATTTT,CSARPSGLAGGGLDTQYF
TRBJ2-3,NA,TRBV29-1,many,TGCAGCGTTGAAGTTTCCAGCACAGATACGCAGTATTTT,CSVEVSSTDTQYF
TRBJ2-5,TRBD1,TRBV7-8,NA,TGTGCCAGCAGCTCGAGATTGGGGACAGGGGGCGCGGAGACCCAGTACTTC,CASSSRLGTGGAETQYF
TRBJ2-7,TRBD2,TRBV27,many,TGTGCCAGCAGAAATAGCGGGAACTACGAGCAGTACTTC,CASRNSGNYEQYF
TRBJ2-7,NA,TRBV7-2,few,TGTGCCAGCACCCCGGGGGGCAGCTCCTACGAGCAGTACTTC,CASTPGGSSYEQYF
TRBJ2-3,TRBD2,TRBV4-1,NA,TGCGCCAGCAGCCAAGATTACGTGACTAGCGGGACCTTAGATACGCAGTATTTT,CASSQDYVTSGTLDTQYF
TRBJ2-7,NA,TRBV12-3/TRBV12-4,many,TGTGCCAGCAGTTTCTCGGTCTCGGGGGCCTACGAGCAGTACTTC,CASSFSVSGAYEQYF
TRBJ2-7,NA,TRBV5-6,NA,TGTGCCAGCAACCTGGACAGAAACTGGGGCGAGCAGTACTTC,CASNLDRNWGEQYF
TRBJ1-2,TRBD1,TRBV27,NA,TGTGCCAGCAGAGATACCGGGACAGTTGGCTACACCTTC,CASRDTGTVGYTF
TRBJ1-5,NA,TRBV28,many,TGTGCCAGCAGAAAGGGGGAGGGGGACGCTCAGCCCCAGCATTTT,CASRKGEGDAQPQHF
TRBJ2-3,NA,TRBV7-2,many,TGTGCCAGCAGCGCGGGGACAGATACGCAGTATTTT,CASSAGTDTQYF
TRBJ1-1,NA,TRBV6-2/TRBV6-3,few,TGTGCCAGCAGGGGAATCGAGGGAGTTGAAGTTGAAGCTTTCTTT,CASRGIEGVEVEAFF
TRBJ2-1,TRBD2,TRBV20-1,NA,TGCAGTGCTTTTAGAGCACAACCGGGACTAGCGCTAAACAATGAGCAGTTCTTC,CSAFRAQPGLALNNEQFF
TRBJ1-2,NA,TRBV12-3/TRBV12-4,few,TGTGCCAGCAGACGGGCGGGGTTATATGGCTACACCTTC,CASRRAGLYGYTF
TRBJ1-6,NA,TRBV18,NA,TGTGCCAGCTCACCACTGGCGGACCTTAATTCACCCCTCCACTTT,CASSPLADLNSPLHF
TRBJ1-5,NA,TRBV20-1,few,TGCAGTGCAGCCGGGGGGGCCGGACAGCCCCAGCATTTT,CSAAGGAGQPQHF
TRBJ2-5,NA,TRBV20-1,few,TGCAGTGCTAGAGATCGGCGGTCCAAACAAGGGGCCCAGTACTTC,CSARDRRSKQGAQYF
TRBJ1-2,NA,TRBV29-1,few,TGCAGCGTAAGGACAGCGAACTATGGCTACACCTTC,CSVRTANYGYTF
TRBJ2-5,NA,TRBV28,few,TGTGCCAGCACCGGGAACGGAAGAAAGCAAGAGACCCAGTACTTC,CASTGNGRKQETQYF
TRBJ2-1,TRBD1,TRBV7-2,NA,TGTGCCAGCAGCACTACAGCGGACAGGGTGCGTGAGCAGTTCTTC,CASSTTADRVREQFF
TRBJ1-2,NA,TRBV6-4,NA,TGTGCCAGCAGTGACTCGATAGGGTCTGGCTACACCTTC,CASSDSIGSGYTF
TRBJ2-1,NA,TRBV7-8,many,TGTGCCAGCGTAGAGGAGAGTAAATACAATGAGCAGTTCTTC,CASVEESKYNEQFF
TRBJ2-2,NA,TRBV28,many,TGTGCCAGCGGCGGGACAGCGAACACCGGGGAGCTGTTTTTT,CASGGTANTGELFF
TRBJ2-1,NA,TRBV5-6,NA,TGTGCCAGCAGCTCGAACGCGAATGAGCAGTTCTTC,CASSSNANEQFF
TRBJ1-5,NA,TRBV3-1,NA,TGTGCCAGCAGCCAATGGACAACCGATCAGCACCAGCATTTT,CASSQWTTDQHQHF
TRBJ1-6,TRBD1,TRBV7-9,many,TGTGCCAGCAGCCGGCTGGCAGGGGGCAATTCACCCCTCCACTTT,CASSRLAGGNSPLHF
TRBJ2-2,TRBD1,TRBV9,many,TGTGCCAGCAGCCCCGGACAGGGGAAAAACACCGGGGAGCTGTTTTTT,CASSPGQGKNTGELFF
TRBJ2-6,NA,TRBV21-1,few,TGTGCCAGCAGCCCGCCCCAGCGGGAGGGCCCTGGGGCCAACGTCCTGACTTTC,CASSPPQREGPGANVLTF
TRBJ1-6,NA,TRBV12-3/TRBV12-4,many,TGTGCCAGCAGTTTAGGGACCTCTCCTTCACCCCTCCACTTT,CASSLGTSPSPLHF